The entry below gives a single TCR beta chain sequence along with its context. Its specificity is not known. Per germline, CDR1 SGHAT and CDR2 FQNNGV. This CDR3 has 14 amino acids. V lost 5 bases and J 3 bases, leaving 13 bases between the germline ends. The sample belongs to a study of blood T cells in healthy people across ages. Study-wide results and limits: Possibly, changes in expanded clonotypes were confounded because donor CMV status was unknown. Higher diversity, along with more naive CD4+ cells, distinguished long-lived donors from aged donors.

For the second PCR, which ran for roughly 7 to 11 cycles, a sample-barcoded 5' primer and a J-beta primer mix were used. Each cDNA molecule was tagged by a template-switch adaptor with 12 random nucleotides. Using its own MiXCR run on the 5' RACE reads, TCRdb lists one record per CDR3 protein. Found here are 1,500,000 or so distinct CDR3 sequences, approximately 43% of them singletons; the top ten hold about 3.8%. The chain combines TRBV11-2 with TRBJ1-1; D is unclear. This TCR came from a woman aged 18-30 years in good health. The source material was blood. The CDR3 protein is CASSRGTRDTEAFF. For the CDR3, the DNA is TGTGCCAGCAGCCGAGGCACAAGGGACACTGAAGCTTTCTTT.